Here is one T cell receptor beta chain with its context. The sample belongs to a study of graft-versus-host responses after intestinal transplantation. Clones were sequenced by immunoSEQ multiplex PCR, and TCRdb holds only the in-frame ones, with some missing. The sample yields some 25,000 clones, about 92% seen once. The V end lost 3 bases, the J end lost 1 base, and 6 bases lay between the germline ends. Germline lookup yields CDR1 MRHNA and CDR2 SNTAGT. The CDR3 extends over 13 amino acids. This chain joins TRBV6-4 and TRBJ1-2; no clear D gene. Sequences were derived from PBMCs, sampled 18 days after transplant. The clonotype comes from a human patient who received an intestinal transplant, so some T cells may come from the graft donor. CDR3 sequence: CASSEGVNYGYTF. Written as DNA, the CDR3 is TGTGCCAGCAGTGAGGGAGTTAACTATGGCTACACCTTC.